The 27 T cell receptor beta chains given below trace back to one sample, sequenced in a study of long-term antiretroviral therapy in people with HIV. Researchers ran immunoSEQ v3.0 at survey level. Assay used: immunoSEQ multiplex PCR; TCRdb lists only in-frame clones, some missing. Among 20,000 to 25,000 clones listed, roughly 85% were seen once. Specimen: unsorted PBMCs, collected 1.2 years after starting antiretroviral therapy. The receptor set was obtained from a woman aged 40 to 49 with HIV.

This clone rates as medium-sized. The chain uses TRBV7-9 and TRBJ2-1; 7 bases fit TRBD2. This CDR3 contains 12 residues. Germline V gene data show CDR1 as SEHNR and CDR2 as FQNEAQ (reference sequence). V lost 4 bases and J lost 10; bases outside the gene matches: 4. The CDR3 reads CASSWGGVEQFF. CDR3 bases: TGTGCCAGCAGCTGGGGGGGGGTGGAGCAGTTCTTC.

The V gene is TRBV27, the J gene TRBJ1-1; D may be TRBD1 (6 bases). There are 15 residues in the CDR3. The germline CDR1 and CDR2 sequences are MNHEY and SMNVEV (reference sequence). Between the trimmed V and J ends, which lost 0 bases and 1 base, there was a span of 9 bases. The CDR3 reads CASSLSTGSNTEAFF. CDR3 nucleotides: TGTGCCAGCAGTTTATCGACAGGATCGAACACTGAAGCTTTCTTT.

This clone has only a few counts. The CDR3 bases are TGTGCCAGCAGTTACAGGGATGTGGACTATGGCTACACCTTC. Translating gives CASSYRDVDYGYTF. This sequence joins TRBV6-5 and TRBJ1-2; D call uncertain. The CDR3 length is 14 residues. Germline CDR1 reads MNHEY; CDR2 reads SVGAGI. Trimming shortened V by 2 bases and J by 3 bases, and 10 bases separated the two germline ends.

V usage is TRBV7-9 and J usage is TRBJ2-3; D remains ambiguous. The CDR3 covers 14 residues. Germline V gives CDR1 SEHNR, CDR2 FQNEAQ (reference sequence). With 1 base removed from V and 4 bases from J, the gap between germline ends came to 9 bases. As DNA, the CDR3 is TGTGCCAGCAGCTTAGGAGTGGGGTCAGATACGCAGTATTTT. Translation: CASSLGVGSDTQYF.

J is TRBJ2-3 and V is TRBV27; weak D call: TRBD1 (6 bases). Germline V gives CDR1 MNHEY, CDR2 SMNVEV (reference sequence). The CDR3 sequence is 17 residues long. Trimming left V 2 bases short and J 6 bases short, with 21 bases between. The CDR3 is CASSLLRVTGQSDTQYF. The CDR3 nucleotides read TGTGCCAGCAGTTTACTAAGGGTAACAGGGCAATCTGATACGCAGTATTTT.

This clone has just a few counts. The CDR3 region has the DNA TGTGCCAGTAGTATGGTGGTAGCGGGGCCCACCGGGGAGCTGTTTTTT. Translated: CASSMVVAGPTGELFF. The V gene is TRBV19, the J gene TRBJ2-2; TRBD2 agrees at 8 bases. The junction had 7 bases not matched to a gene; V was cut back by 3 bases and J by 4 bases. This CDR3 comprises 16 residues. Germline CDR1 is LNHDA and CDR2 is SQIVND (reference sequence). Looking up the rest from reference TRBV19 and TRBJ2-2 gives the full variable domain: DGGITQSPKYLFRKEGQNVTLSCEQNLNHDAMYWYRQDPGQGLRLIYYSQIVNDFQKGDIAEGYSVSREKKESFPLTVTSAQKNPTAFYLCASSMVVAGPTGELFFGEGSRLTVL.

The chain combines TRBV11-2 with TRBJ2-3; TRBD1 or TRBD2 may be the D gene (6 bases each). Trimming removed 1 base from V and 2 bases from J, with 10 bases in between. Germline CDR1 reads SGHAT; CDR2 reads FQNNGV. The CDR3 totals 15 residues. CDR3 nucleotide sequence: TGTGCCAGCAGCTTAGTAGGGGGGATCACAGATACGCAGTATTTT. Amino acid sequence: CASSLVGGITDTQYF.

This clone was seen only a few times. The conserved final phenylalanine or tryptophan is absent from the CDR3, which likely points to a read error. Because the CDR3's place on the DNA is in doubt, the DNA is left out and the CDR3 is given as listed by TCRdb. The rearrangement uses TRBV5-3 and TRBJ2-3. TRBV5-3 carries the ORF label, with uncertain function. The CDR3 is made up of 12 amino acids, end residues included. CDR3 sequence reads: CARSLALGPRIR.

The rearrangement joins TRBV6-5 to TRBJ2-3; no firm D call. CDR1 is MNHEY, CDR2 SVGAGI, per germline. The V end was cut by 8 bases, the J end by 0 bases, with 9 bases between. The CDR3 is made up of 13 amino acids. The CDR3 DNA reads as TGTGCCAGCGGCAGACCTAGCACAGATACGCAGTATTTT. Translation: CASGRPSTDTQYF.

V and J are TRBV2 and TRBJ2-5, with 7 nucleotides matching TRBD1. Germline-derived CDR1 and CDR2 are SNHLY and FYNNEI. This CDR3 has 14 amino acids. V was clipped by 6 bases and J by 3 bases; unmatched bases: 7. The CDR3 here is CASSLAGTEETQYF. CDR3 nucleotide sequence: TGTGCCAGCAGCCTAGCCGGGACAGAAGAGACCCAGTACTTC.

This chain connects TRBV11-2 to TRBJ2-7; the match to TRBD2 covers 11 bases. Germline V gene sequence: CDR1 SGHAT, CDR2 FQNNGV. The CDR3 contains 16 residues. The V segment lost 5 bases and the J segment 6 bases; nucleotides outside the gene matches: 12. This CDR3 reads CASSPDSGGAGGEQYF. The CDR3 DNA follows: TGTGCCAGCAGCCCCGATAGCGGGGGGGCCGGTGGCGAGCAGTACTTC.

This chain joins TRBV9 and TRBJ2-5; 7 bases are a match to TRBD2. Germline CDR1 is SGDLS and CDR2 is YYNGEE. The CDR3 totals 14 residues. Unmatched junction bases numbered 4, after V lost 3 bases and J lost 2 bases. The CDR3 nucleotides read TGTGCCAGCAGCGCCACTAGCGTACAAGAGACCCAGTACTTC. Translating gives CASSATSVQETQYF.

The J gene is TRBJ1-2, the V gene TRBV5-1; D gene unclear. The CDR3 runs to 14 residues. Germline V lookup: CDR1 SGHRS, CDR2 YFSETQ. Trimming took off 4 bases at V and 4 bases at J, with 14 bases between the two ends. The CDR3 loop reads CASSPLEFAYGYTF. The DNA of the CDR3 is TGCGCCAGCAGCCCCCTCGAGTTCGCCTATGGCTACACCTTC.

J is TRBJ2-1 and V is TRBV2; no clear D gene. Trimming took 5 bases from V and 6 from J, leaving 17 bases between them. The CDR3 consists of 15 residues. CDR1 and CDR2 (germline): SNHLY, FYNNEI. CDR3 DNA: TGTGCCAGCAGTACCGCGGTGAGGCAGGTCAATGAGCAGTTCTTC. Protein sequence: CASSTAVRQVNEQFF. The full variable domain, with the rest looked up from reference TRBV2 and TRBJ2-1, is EPEVTQTPSHQVTQMGQEVILRCVPISNHLYFYWYRQILGQKVEFLVSFYNNEISEKSEIFDDQFSVERPDGSNFTLKIRSTKLEDSAMYFCASSTAVRQVNEQFFGPGTRLTVL.

The CDR3 DNA is TGTGCCAGCAGCTTGGCGATTAACACTGAAGCTTTCTTT. This sequence encodes CASSLAINTEAFF. The V and J genes are TRBV11-2 and TRBJ1-1, with D uncertain. This CDR3 has 13 amino acids. Deletions cut 3 bases from V and 2 bases from J, with 7 bases between. The germline CDR1 and CDR2 sequences are SGHAT and FQNNGV.

The V call is TRBV9, the J call TRBJ2-3; D may be TRBD1 or TRBD2 (5 bases each). CDR3 length: 14 amino acids. V was pared by 0 bases and J by 4 bases, with 9 bases between. Germline assignment: CDR1 SGDLS and CDR2 YYNGEE. The CDR3 DNA reads as TGTGCCAGCAGCGTAGCCGGGGCGGCAGATACGCAGTATTTT. Encoded protein: CASSVAGAADTQYF. The full variable domain, in which reference TRBV9 and TRBJ2-3 provide the parts outside the CDR3, is DSGVTQTPKHLITATGQRVTLRCSPRSGDLSVYWYQQSLDQGLQFLIQYYNGEERAKGNILERFSAQQFPDLHSELNLSSLELGDSALYFCASSVAGAADTQYFGPGTRLTVL.

There are a few counts of this clone. This sequence joins TRBV4-1 and TRBJ2-7; no firm D call. CDR1 and CDR2 (germline): MGHRA, YSYEKL. This CDR3 has 14 amino acids. V lost 1 base and J 2 bases, leaving 9 bases between the germline ends. CDR3 coding DNA: TGCGCCAGCAGCCAAGGACTTCTAACCTACGAGCAGTACTTC. Translated, it gives CASSQGLLTYEQYF.

The J gene is TRBJ2-3, the V gene TRBV19, with D perhaps matching TRBD2 (6 bases). The CDR3 runs to 14 residues. Deletions cut 5 bases from V and 2 bases from J, with 11 bases between. Looked up from germline, CDR1 is LNHDA and CDR2 is SQIVND (reference sequence). In DNA form, the CDR3 reads TGTGCCAGTAGTGATGGGACTCTCACAGATACGCAGTATTTT. This encodes CASSDGTLTDTQYF.

The chain links TRBV11-3 to TRBJ1-1; D not resolved. The V end was cut by 0 bases, the J end by 10 bases, with 18 bases between. This CDR3 is 15 amino acids long. Germline V lookup: CDR1 SGHNT, CDR2 YENEEA. In DNA form, the CDR3 reads TGTGCCAGCAGCTTAGATTCTGGGATTTACTCTCGAGCTTTCTTT. Protein: CASSLDSGIYSRAFF.

As DNA, the CDR3 is TGTGCCCCGAGGGGGACAGGGGGTAACTATGGCTACACCTTC. Amino acids: CAPRGTGGNYGYTF. V gene TRBV21-1 combines with J gene TRBJ1-2; the table's D call, TRBD1, has no DNA check behind it. TRBV21-1 is a known pseudogene. This CDR3 is built from 14 residues.

The CDR3 region has the DNA TGTGCCAGCAGCTCGCTACGGGATGAGCAGTTCTTC. Protein: CASSSLRDEQFF. The chain has TRBV7-9 and TRBJ2-1; D gene unclear. V was cut by 4 bases and J by 8 bases, with 9 bases left in between. Germline V gene lookup returns CDR1 SEHNR and CDR2 FQNEAQ (reference sequence). The CDR3 extends over 12 amino acids.

The chain uses TRBV28 and TRBJ2-7, with no clear D. In germline, CDR1 is MDHEN, CDR2 SYDVKM. The CDR3 sequence is 15 residues long. Trimming shortened V by 5 bases and J by 0 bases, and 14 bases separated the two germline ends. CDR3 sequence: CASSPPGSTSYEQYF. The CDR3 DNA reads as TGTGCCAGCAGTCCCCCCGGCAGCACCTCCTACGAGCAGTACTTC.

This chain links TRBV27 with TRBJ2-6; 10 positions agree with TRBD1. The germline gives CDR1 MNHEY, CDR2 SMNVEV (reference sequence). There are 18 residues in the CDR3. V lost 3 bases and J lost 3; bases outside the gene matches: 8. The DNA for the CDR3 is TGTGCCAGCAGTTTTTATGGACAGGGGGTTCTTGGGGCCAACGTCCTGACTTTC. Residues: CASSFYGQGVLGANVLTF.

This clone appeared a single time. CDR3 in DNA: TGCGCCAGCAGTGAGTCTGATGGCGGGGGGGCGAAGACCCAGTACTTC. Protein product: CASSESDGGGAKTQYF. The V gene is TRBV10-2, the J gene TRBJ2-5; 9 nucleotides agree with TRBD2. Germline CDR1 and CDR2: WSHSY and SAAADI. The V gene end was trimmed by 0 bases and the J gene end by 6 bases; junction bases not matched to a gene: 8. This CDR3 spans 16 amino acids.

V is TRBV5-1 and J is TRBJ1-3; 9 bases are a match to TRBD1. CDR1 SGHRS and CDR2 YFSETQ come from the germline V gene. Germline trimming cut 4 bases from V and 5 bases from J; bases unmatched to any gene: 4. The length of the CDR3 is 14 residues. CDR3 sequence (DNA): TGCGCCAGCAGCGTGGACAGGGGTCGAAACACCATATATTTT. It encodes CASSVDRGRNTIYF.

This clone was seen just once. The chain employs TRBV19 and TRBJ1-2; D gene ambiguous. The germline V and J ends were trimmed by 8 bases and 5 bases, with 18 bases remaining between them. The V gene's germline CDR1 is LNHDA and CDR2 SQIVND (reference sequence). This CDR3 has 14 residues. The CDR3 sequence: CASAPGLELYGYTF. CDR3 nucleotide sequence: TGTGCCAGTGCACCGGGTCTCGAGCTATATGGCTACACCTTC.

This chain connects TRBV5-1 to TRBJ2-7, with 12 bases identical to TRBD1. Germline CDR1 SGHRS, CDR2 YFSETQ. Trimming took 0 bases from V and 5 from J; bases not matched to a gene: 3. The CDR3 is 15 residues long. As DNA, the CDR3 is TGCGCCAGCAGCTTGGCCGGGACAGGGGGCCACGAGCAGTACTTC. Translation gives CASSLAGTGGHEQYF. Looking up the rest from reference TRBV5-1 and TRBJ2-7 gives the full variable domain: KAGVTQTPRYLIKTRGQQVTLSCSPISGHRSVSWYQQTPGQGLQFLFEYFSETQRNKGNFPGRFSGRQFSNSRSEMNVSTLELGDSALYLCASSLAGTGGHEQYFGPGTRLTVT.